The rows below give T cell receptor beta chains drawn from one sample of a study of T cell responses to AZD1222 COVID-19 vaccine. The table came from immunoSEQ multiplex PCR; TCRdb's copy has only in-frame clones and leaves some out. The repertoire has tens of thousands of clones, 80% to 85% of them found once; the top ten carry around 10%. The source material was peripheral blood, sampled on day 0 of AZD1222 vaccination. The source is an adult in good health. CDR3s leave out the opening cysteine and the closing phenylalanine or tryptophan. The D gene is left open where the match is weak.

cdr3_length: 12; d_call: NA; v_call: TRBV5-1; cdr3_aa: ASSLMGVKNIQY
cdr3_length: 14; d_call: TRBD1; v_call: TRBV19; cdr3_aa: ASSDAGGFSNQPQH
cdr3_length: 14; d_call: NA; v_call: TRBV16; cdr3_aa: ASTGWDTRPNSPLH
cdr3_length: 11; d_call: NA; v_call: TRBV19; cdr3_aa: ASKQDTGEKLF
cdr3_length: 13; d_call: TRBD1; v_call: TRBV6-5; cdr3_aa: ASSYSGIRDREQF
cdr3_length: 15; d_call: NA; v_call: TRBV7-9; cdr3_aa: ASSLARRLGVNTEAF
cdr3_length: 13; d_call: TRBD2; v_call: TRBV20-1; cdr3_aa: SASKTGGSTDTQY
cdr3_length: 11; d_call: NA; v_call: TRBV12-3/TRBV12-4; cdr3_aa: ASSFGGTLKLF
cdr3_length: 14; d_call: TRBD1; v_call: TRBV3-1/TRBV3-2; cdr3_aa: ASSQGTGTGREKLF
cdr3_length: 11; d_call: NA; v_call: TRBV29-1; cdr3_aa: SVGFMASGELF
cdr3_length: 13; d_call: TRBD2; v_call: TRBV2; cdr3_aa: ASSGAGGSTGELF
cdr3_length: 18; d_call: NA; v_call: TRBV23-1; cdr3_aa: ASSHLSSTTSQEKGNTIY
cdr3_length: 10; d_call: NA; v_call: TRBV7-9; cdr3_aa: ASSPARAEAF
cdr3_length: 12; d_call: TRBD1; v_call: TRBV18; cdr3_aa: ASSPGQGQETQY
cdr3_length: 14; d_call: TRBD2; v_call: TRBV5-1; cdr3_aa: ASSLEQRGIVETQY
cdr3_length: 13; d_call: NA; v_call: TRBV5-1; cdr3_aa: ASSVEGGLGYGYT
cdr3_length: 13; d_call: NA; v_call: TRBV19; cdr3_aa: ASSMEGQAFQPQH
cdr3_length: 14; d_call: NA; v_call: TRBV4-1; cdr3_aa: ASSQVTPGAGNTIY
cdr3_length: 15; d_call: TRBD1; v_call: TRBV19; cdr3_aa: ASSPPRDRVLNTEAF
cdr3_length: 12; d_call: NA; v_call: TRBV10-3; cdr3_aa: AISGGEPHTEAF
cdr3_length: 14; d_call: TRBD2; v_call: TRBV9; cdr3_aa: ASSKTSGGFTGELF
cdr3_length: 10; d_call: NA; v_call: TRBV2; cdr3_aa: ASTGTADEQY
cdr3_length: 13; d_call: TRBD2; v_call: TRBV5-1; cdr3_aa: ASSLTSGGAEEQF
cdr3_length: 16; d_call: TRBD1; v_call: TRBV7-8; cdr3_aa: ASSLAGTGGWGDSPLH
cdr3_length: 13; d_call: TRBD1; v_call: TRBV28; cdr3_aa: ASDTGGVINQPQH
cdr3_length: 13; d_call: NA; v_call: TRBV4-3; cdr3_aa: ASSQASVEGDIQY
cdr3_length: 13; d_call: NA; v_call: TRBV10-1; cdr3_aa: ASSEGSGTGYEQY
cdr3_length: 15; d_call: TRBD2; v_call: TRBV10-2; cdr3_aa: ASSEVRLAGTQETQY
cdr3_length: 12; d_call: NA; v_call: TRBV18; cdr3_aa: ASSPEDSLGGYT
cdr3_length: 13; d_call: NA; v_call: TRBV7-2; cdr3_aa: ASSLVGPKLETQY
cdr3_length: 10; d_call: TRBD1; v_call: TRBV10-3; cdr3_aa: ATRDRDEKLF
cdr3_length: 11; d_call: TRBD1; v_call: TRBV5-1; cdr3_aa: ASSLTGDQPQH
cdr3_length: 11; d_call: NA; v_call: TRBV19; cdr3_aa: ASSDIVGNTIY
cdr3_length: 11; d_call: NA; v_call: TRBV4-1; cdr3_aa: ASSRGGLETQY
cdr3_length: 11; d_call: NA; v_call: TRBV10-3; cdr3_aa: AISESIRETQY
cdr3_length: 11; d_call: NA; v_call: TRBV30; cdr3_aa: AWRTVPNEKLF
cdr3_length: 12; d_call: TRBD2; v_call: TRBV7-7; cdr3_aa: ASSLGGGMDTQY
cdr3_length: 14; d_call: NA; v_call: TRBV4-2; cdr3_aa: ASSQDTTLSYNEQF
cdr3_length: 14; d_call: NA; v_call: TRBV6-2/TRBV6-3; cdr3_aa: ASSEITRGLYNEQF
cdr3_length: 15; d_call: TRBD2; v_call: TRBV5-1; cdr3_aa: ASSAGLAGSWADTQY
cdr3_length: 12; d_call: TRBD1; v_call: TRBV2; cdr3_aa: ARETGDTFYGYT
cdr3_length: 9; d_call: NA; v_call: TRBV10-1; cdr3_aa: ASSPGVEQY
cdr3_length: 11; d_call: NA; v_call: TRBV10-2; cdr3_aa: ASSESEREKLF
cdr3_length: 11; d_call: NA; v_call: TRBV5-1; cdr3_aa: ASSLGTSIEQY
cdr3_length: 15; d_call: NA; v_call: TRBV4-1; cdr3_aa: ASSQDVGALYIRPQH
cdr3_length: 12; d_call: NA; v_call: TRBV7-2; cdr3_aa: ASSSRVSTGELF
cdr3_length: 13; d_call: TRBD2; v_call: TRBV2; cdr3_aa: ASGGVTRAQETQY
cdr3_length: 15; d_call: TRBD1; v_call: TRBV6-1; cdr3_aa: ASSEGQLISGANVLT
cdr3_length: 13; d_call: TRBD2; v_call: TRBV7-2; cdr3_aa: ASSLGLAGGETQY
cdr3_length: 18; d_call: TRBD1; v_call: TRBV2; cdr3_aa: ASSGDIAGGGYFGDSPLH
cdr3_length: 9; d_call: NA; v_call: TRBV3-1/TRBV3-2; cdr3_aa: ASSQGGPQH
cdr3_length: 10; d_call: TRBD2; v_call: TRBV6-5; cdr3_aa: ASTGGTREQY
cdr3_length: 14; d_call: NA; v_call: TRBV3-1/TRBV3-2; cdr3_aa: ASSQGGGVLNSPLH
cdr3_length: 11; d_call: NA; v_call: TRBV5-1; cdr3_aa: ASSRSVNTEAF
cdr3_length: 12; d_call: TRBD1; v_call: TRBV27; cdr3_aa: ASKFRGTASPLH